Below, 18 T cell receptor beta chains from the same sample are listed, as sequenced in a study of radiotherapy plus CTLA-4 blockade in lung cancer (dated by TCRdb to the late 2010s). The library was built by means of the immunoSEQ multiplex PCR assay. The source is immuneACCESS, and TCRdb retained only in-frame sequences with V and J called. Part of the clones is not carried over; for the studies checked, unresolved V genes explain less than half of this, and the remainder is unexplained. Across this sample there are over 75,000 clones, with about 80% seen only once. 0.84% of the sample comes from the top ten. The material sequenced was peripheral blood, taken from a patient treated with radiotherapy plus ipilimumab. The source of these receptors is a human donor with non-small cell lung cancer who had stable disease on radiotherapy plus ipilimumab.

J is TRBJ1-1 and V is TRBV18; D gene ambiguous. Germline loops: CDR1 KGHSH, CDR2 LQKENI. V lost 6 bases to trimming and J lost 10 bases, with 18 bases between them. The CDR3 length is 13 residues. CDR3 protein: CASSRAIGRRAFF. The CDR3 nucleotides read TGTGCCAGCTCCCGAGCGATAGGGAGGAGAGCTTTCTTT.

The V call is TRBV18, the J call TRBJ2-5; D unclear. Germline CDR1 is KGHSH and CDR2 is LQKENI. The CDR3 totals 12 residues. V dropped 6 bases and J dropped 4 bases, with 9 bases sitting between them. CDR3 sequence (DNA): TGTGCCAGCTCCCCGACCCCAGAGACCCAGTACTTC. It codes for CASSPTPETQYF.

The chain joins TRBV2 to TRBJ2-5; D may be TRBD1 (6 bases). With 7 bases removed from V and 1 base from J, the gap between germline ends came to 13 bases. Per germline, CDR1 SNHLY and CDR2 FYNNEI. The CDR3 runs to 14 residues. The CDR3 protein is CASMELTGQETQYF. The CDR3 region has the DNA TGTGCCAGCATGGAGTTGACAGGCCAAGAGACCCAGTACTTC.

V gene TRBV18 combines with J gene TRBJ1-1; 7 bases align to TRBD1. Germline CDR1 and CDR2: KGHSH and LQKENI. The CDR3 runs 14 residues. J gave up 3 bases and V 3 bases, and 4 bases lay outside the gene matches. The CDR3, as DNA: TGTGCCAGCTCACCCATCGGACAGGACACTGAAGCTTTCTTT. It yields the protein CASSPIGQDTEAFF.

This clone has only one observation. The chain uses TRBV6-1 and TRBJ1-4; D may be TRBD1 (6 bases). This CDR3 spans 14 amino acids. CDR1 is MNHNS, CDR2 SASEGT, per germline. Trimming stripped 6 bases from V and 5 bases from J, with 13 bases between. In DNA, the CDR3 is TGTGCCAGCAGCGAGGGGGGTGTAAATGAAAAACTGTTTTTT. Translation gives CASSEGGVNEKLFF.

V usage is TRBV28 and J usage is TRBJ2-7, with D possibly matching TRBD2 (6 bases). Germline V CDR1 and CDR2: MDHEN, SYDVKM. Between the trimmed V and J ends, which lost 9 bases and 4 bases, there was a span of 10 bases. The CDR3 is made up of 11 amino acids. The CDR3 DNA reads as TGTGCCAGTGAGGGACTGTACGAGCAGTACTTC. It yields the protein CASEGLYEQYF.

The chain is built from TRBV7-3 and TRBJ2-2; D is uncertain. The CDR3 extends over 14 amino acids. Per germline, CDR1 SGHTA and CDR2 FQGTGA. V lost 3 bases, J lost 2 bases, and 7 bases lay in between. The CDR3 nucleotides are TGTGCCAGCAGCTTGACGAGAAACACCGGGGAGCTGTTTTTT. Translated: CASSLTRNTGELFF.

The rearrangement joins TRBV28 to TRBJ2-1; TRBD2 matches at 12 bases. V was pared by 5 bases and J by 7 bases, with 6 bases of the junction left unmatched. CDR3 length: 15 amino acids. Looked up from germline, CDR1 is MDHEN and CDR2 is SYDVKM. Written as DNA, the CDR3 is TGTGCCAGCAGTCTCCCCCTAGCGGGAGGGAATGAGCAGTTCTTC. Protein: CASSLPLAGGNEQFF.

V gene TRBV9 combines with J gene TRBJ1-3, with unresolved D. Germline V CDR1 and CDR2: SGDLS, YYNGEE. Trimming took off 0 bases at V and 0 bases at J, with 7 bases between the two ends. The CDR3 totals 15 residues. The CDR3 sequence is CASSVEAVSGNTIYF. CDR3 nucleotide sequence: TGTGCCAGCAGCGTAGAGGCAGTCTCTGGAAACACCATATATTTT.

The chain couples TRBV5-1 to TRBJ1-1, with D maybe TRBD1 (5 bases). The V gene lost 0 bases and the J gene lost 2 bases, with 11 bases spanning the gap. CDR3 length: 15 residues. Germline V gene data show CDR1 as SGHRS and CDR2 as YFSETQ. The CDR3 loop is CASSLGGRRNTEAFF. Here the CDR3 DNA reads TGCGCCAGCAGCTTGGGGGGACGGCGTAACACTGAAGCTTTCTTT.

The rearrangement uses TRBV19 and TRBJ1-2, with TRBD1 matching over 10 bases. The CDR3 sequence is 15 residues long. With V trimmed by 5 bases and J by 8 bases, 11 bases remained unmatched. Per the germline V gene, CDR1 is LNHDA and CDR2 is SQIVND (reference sequence). This CDR3 reads CASSFRLTGGDGYTF. The DNA for the CDR3 is TGTGCCAGTAGTTTCCGCCTGACAGGGGGCGACGGCTACACCTTC. Together with reference TRBV19 and TRBJ1-2, the CDR3 gives the full variable domain: DGGITQSPKYLFRKEGQNVTLSCEQNLNHDAMYWYRQDPGQGLRLIYYSQIVNDFQKGDIAEGYSVSREKKESFPLTVTSAQKNPTAFYLCASSFRLTGGDGYTFGSGTRLTVV.

V and J are TRBV27 and TRBJ1-1; D is unclear. Between the trimmed V and J ends, which lost 5 bases and 10 bases, there was a span of 20 bases. This CDR3 has 14 residues. Germline CDR1 and CDR2: MNHEY and SMNVEV (reference sequence). The CDR3 region has the DNA TGTGCCAGCAGTACAAGAGGGTCGGGCGAAGTAGCTTTCTTT. It encodes CASSTRGSGEVAFF.

The V gene is TRBV11-3, the J gene TRBJ2-1; 15 bases map to TRBD2. V was clipped by 3 bases and J by 10 bases; unmatched bases: 7. CDR3 length equals 16 residues. Per germline, CDR1 SGHNT and CDR2 YENEEA. CDR3 DNA: TGTGCCAGCAGCTTTCGGACTAGCGGGGGGGCCGGCGAGCAGTTCTTC. Protein: CASSFRTSGGAGEQFF.

This sequence joins TRBV9 and TRBJ2-5, with D possibly TRBD2 on 6 matching bases. With the DNA end fitting TRBJ2-7 better, the J assignment may be wrong. Germline assignment: CDR1 SGDLS and CDR2 YYNGEE. The CDR3 is 14 amino acids. The DNA of the CDR3 is TGTGCCAGCAGCCCAGTAGTACACGGGGGCGAGCAGTACTTC. It encodes CASSPVVHGGEQYF.

The V and J genes are TRBV6-4 and TRBJ2-1; 7 bases align to TRBD2. CDR3 length equals 16 residues. Trimming removed 0 bases from V and 2 bases from J; junction bases left unmatched: 4. Germline V lookup: CDR1 MRHNA, CDR2 SNTAGT. As DNA, the CDR3 is TGTGCCAGCAGTGACTCGGTACTAGCGCCCTACAATGAGCAGTTCTTC. Its protein product is CASSDSVLAPYNEQFF.

The genes are TRBV27 and TRBJ1-1; TRBD1 agrees at 12 bases. The length of the CDR3 is 17 residues. Germline CDR1 is MNHEY and CDR2 is SMNVEV (reference sequence). V lost 4 bases to trimming and J lost 1 base; unmatched junction nucleotides: 7. This chain's CDR3 is CASSSRGQGAGNTEAFF. The DNA of the CDR3 is TGTGCCAGCAGTTCCAGGGGACAGGGGGCCGGGAACACTGAAGCTTTCTTT.

This rearrangement joins TRBV29-1 to TRBJ2-7; 7 positions agree with TRBD1. V shed 1 base, J shed 6 bases, and the junction held 9 bases outside the gene matches. Germline-derived CDR1 and CDR2 are SQVTM and ANQGSEA. This CDR3 comprises 14 residues. For the CDR3, the DNA is TGCAGCGTTGAAGTTAGGGCAGGGGGTTTCGAGCAGTACTTC. This encodes CSVEVRAGGFEQYF.

V usage is TRBV5-1 and J usage is TRBJ2-2; D is unresolved. The CDR3 is 16 residues long. V was trimmed by 7 bases and J by 0 bases, leaving 16 bases between them. CDR1 is SGHRS, CDR2 YFSETQ, per germline. The CDR3 is CASGDQISANTGELFF. CDR3 coding DNA: TGCGCCAGCGGGGATCAGATTTCCGCGAACACCGGGGAGCTGTTTTTT.